These 21 T cell receptor beta chains were all obtained from the same sample, sequenced in a study of T-cell memory formation after mild COVID-19. TCRdb itself ran the 5' RACE reads through MiXCR, one entry per CDR3 protein. Seen here are about 430,000 distinct CDR3 sequences, over 15% observed once, and the top ten hold 20% to 25%. Sequenced: PBMCs or a T cell subset sorted from them (not recorded which). These receptors were taken from a man between 18 and 35 years old who had mild COVID-19 (a few samples of this study predate the infection). Cell type and time point are not known.

This clonotype was recorded a few times. This sequence joins TRBV6-5 and TRBJ2-1, with 8 bases matching TRBD1. This CDR3 is built from 16 residues. J was trimmed by 0 bases and V by 4 bases; bases with no gene match: 5. Germline lookup yields CDR1 MNHEY and CDR2 SVGAGI. The CDR3 nucleotides read TGTGCCAGCAGTTCACTCCAGGGGGCCTCCTACAATGAGCAGTTCTTC. Translating gives CASSSLQGASYNEQFF.

This clonotype was detected only a few times. This sequence joins TRBV29-1 and TRBJ2-5; D remains ambiguous. The length of the CDR3 is 14 residues. Trimming took 5 bases from V and 1 from J, leaving 14 bases between them. CDR1 and CDR2 (germline): SQVTM, ANQGSEA. The CDR3 nucleotides are TGCAGCGTTAGGGCAGGCGCCGCCCAAGAGACCCAGTACTTC. The encoded protein is CSVRAGAAQETQYF.

This clonotype occurred a few times. The chain carries TRBV20-1 and TRBJ1-4, with TRBD1 matching 9 bases. In germline, CDR1 is DFQATT, CDR2 SNEGSKA (reference sequence). V lost 5 bases to trimming and J lost 8 bases; unmatched junction nucleotides: 9. The CDR3 contains 14 residues. The CDR3 nucleotides read TGCAGTGCTCCCCCCGGGACAGGGAGCGAAAAACTGTTTTTT. It yields the protein CSAPPGTGSEKLFF.

This chain uses TRBV12-3 or TRBV12-4 with TRBJ2-1; D gene ambiguous. The CDR3 runs 13 residues. V was clipped by 6 bases and J by 5 bases, with 11 bases between them. CDR3 protein: CASSNLINNEQFF. CDR3 nucleotide sequence: TGTGCCAGCAGCAACTTAATCAACAATGAGCAGTTCTTC.

CDR3 coding DNA: TGTGCCAGCAGTTACTCTAGGACAGGAATGGTGAACACTGAAGCTTTCTTT. Translation: CASSYSRTGMVNTEAFF. The genes are TRBV6-5 and TRBJ1-1, with 7 bases that match TRBD1. This CDR3 comprises 17 residues. Unmatched junction bases numbered 7, after V lost 0 bases and J lost 0 bases. Germline V CDR1 and CDR2: MNHEY, SVGAGI.

The sample holds a few counts of this clonotype. The V gene is TRBV12-3 or TRBV12-4, the J gene TRBJ2-5, with D unclear. The CDR3 contains 12 residues. V lost 3 bases to trimming and J lost 4 bases, with 6 bases between them. The CDR3 nucleotides read TGTGCCAGCAGTTTTGACGGAGAGACCCAGTACTTC. Its translation is CASSFDGETQYF.

This chain links TRBV3-1 with TRBJ2-3; 8 nucleotides align to TRBD1. The CDR3 extends over 19 amino acids. Germline V lookup: CDR1 LGHDT, CDR2 YNNKEL (reference sequence). With 0 bases clipped from V and 1 base from J, the junction kept 12 bases outside the gene matches. CDR3 amino acids: CASSQEFRTDRDGTDTQYF. The CDR3 bases are TGTGCCAGCAGCCAAGAATTCAGGACGGACAGGGATGGCACAGATACGCAGTATTTT.

This clonotype was seen a single time. The chain links TRBV20-1 to TRBJ1-1; the D gene is possibly TRBD1 (6 bases). This CDR3 is 13 amino acids long. Germline V gene sequence: CDR1 DFQATT, CDR2 SNEGSKA (reference sequence). V was clipped by 6 bases and J by 0 bases, with 11 bases between them. Here the CDR3 DNA reads TGCAGTGCCCGGACAGATGTGAACACTGAAGCTTTCTTT. This gives the protein CSARTDVNTEAFF.

This clonotype showed up just a few times. The chain joins TRBV7-2 to TRBJ1-2; 7 bases fit TRBD1. From germline, CDR1 is SGHTA and CDR2 FQGNSA. Trimming cost V 5 bases and J 4 bases; bases outside gene matches: 13. The CDR3 has 16 residues. The CDR3 region is CASSRYTGEGGYGYTF. The CDR3 nucleotides are TGTGCCAGCAGCCGATACACAGGGGAAGGTGGCTATGGCTACACCTTC.

This clonotype was detected a few times. The chain links TRBV29-1 to TRBJ1-1, with 8 bases lining up with TRBD1. The CDR3 is 14 amino acids. The germline CDR1 and CDR2 sequences are SQVTM and ANQGSEA. V shed 1 base, J shed 8 bases, and the junction held 9 bases outside the gene matches. The CDR3 coding sequence is TGCAGCGTTGAAGGGACAGGGTTATCTGTGGAAGCTTTCTTT. Amino acid sequence: CSVEGTGLSVEAFF.

The chain couples TRBV20-1 to TRBJ1-2; D is undetermined. This CDR3 contains 13 residues. Deletions cut 3 bases from V and 6 bases from J, with 14 bases between. Germline V gives CDR1 DFQATT, CDR2 SNEGSKA (reference sequence). The CDR3 DNA reads as TGCAGTGCTAGTTTGTTTGGGAGTAATGGCTACACCTTC. Amino acid sequence: CSASLFGSNGYTF.

About this clonotype: One end of the junction varies from germline; a read error may be responsible. The chain combines TRBV4-1 with TRBJ2-5; TRBD2 matches at 9 bases. This CDR3 spans 15 amino acids. The germline V gene has CDR1 MGHRA and CDR2 YSYEKL. CDR3 coding DNA: TGCGCCAGCAGCCAGCCGCGACTAGCGGAAGAGACACAGTACTTC. Its translation: CASSQPRLAEETQYF.

The J gene is TRBJ2-3, the V gene TRBV5-1, with TRBD1 as a possible D gene (6 bases). Germline-derived CDR1 and CDR2 are SGHRS and YFSETQ. The V gene lost 0 bases and the J gene lost 7 bases, with 9 bases spanning the gap. This CDR3 has 13 amino acids. This CDR3 reads CASSLDRAHTQYF. The CDR3 nucleotides are TGCGCCAGCAGCTTGGACAGGGCGCATACGCAGTATTTT. Complete variable domain (other parts from reference TRBV5-1 and TRBJ2-3): KAGVTQTPRYLIKTRGQQVTLSCSPISGHRSVSWYQQTPGQGLQFLFEYFSETQRNKGNFPGRFSGRQFSNSRSEMNVSTLELGDSALYLCASSLDRAHTQYFGPGTRLTVL.

In this sample, this clonotype turned up a few times. The V call is TRBV5-1, the J call TRBJ2-5, with D possibly being TRBD1 (5 bases). V gave up 4 bases and J gave up 5 bases, with 18 bases separating them. Germline CDR1 and CDR2: SGHRS and YFSETQ. This CDR3 has 15 amino acids. CDR3 region: CASSPPPAPGETQYF. DNA of the CDR3: TGCGCCAGCAGCCCTCCCCCGGCCCCAGGGGAGACCCAGTACTTC.

Only one count was recorded for this clonotype. A junction end diverges from the germline sequence, so it may reflect a read error. This rearrangement joins TRBV6-2 or TRBV6-3 to TRBJ2-3, with TRBD2 as a possible D gene (6 bases). CDR1 is MNHEY, CDR2 SVGEGT, per germline. The CDR3 spans 12 residues. CDR3: CASSQRPPGADF. In nucleotides, the CDR3 is TGTGCCAGCAGCCAGAGACCCCCGGGAGCTGATTTT.

V usage is TRBV15 and J usage is TRBJ2-1, with 7 bases fitting TRBD1. With V trimmed by 5 bases and J by 3 bases, 4 bases remained unmatched. The CDR3 extends over 14 amino acids. Per germline, CDR1 LNHNV and CDR2 YYDKDF (reference sequence). CDR3 residues: CATSQGDSYNEQFF. The CDR3, as DNA: TGTGCCACCAGCCAGGGGGACAGCTACAATGAGCAGTTCTTC. Full variable domain (rest looked up from reference TRBV15 and TRBJ2-1): DAMVIQNPRYQVTQFGKPVTLSCSQTLNHNVMYWYQQKSSQAPKLLFHYYDKDFNNEADTPDNFQSRRPNTSFCFLDIRSPGLGDTAMYLCATSQGDSYNEQFFGPGTRLTVL.

The chain is built from TRBV2 and TRBJ2-5, with 9 bases matching TRBD2. Losses at the gene ends were 0 bases for V and 1 base for J; bases not matched to a gene: 9. The CDR3 covers 18 residues. Germline lookup yields CDR1 SNHLY and CDR2 FYNNEI. The CDR3 coding sequence is TGTGCCAGCAGTGAAGCGGCGGGGGGGCCATTTGTCCAAGAGACCCAGTACTTC. Translated: CASSEAAGGPFVQETQYF. Looking up the rest from reference TRBV2 and TRBJ2-5 gives the full variable domain: EPEVTQTPSHQVTQMGQEVILRCVPISNHLYFYWYRQILGQKVEFLVSFYNNEISEKSEIFDDQFSVERPDGSNFTLKIRSTKLEDSAMYFCASSEAAGGPFVQETQYFGPGTRLLVL.

V usage is TRBV24-1 and J usage is TRBJ2-5, with a weak D call TRBD2 (7 bases). The CDR3 is 16 amino acids. V gave up 6 bases and J gave up 1 base, with 17 bases separating them. The germline gives CDR1 KGHDR, CDR2 SFDVKD. CDR3 loop: CATSTNGGGLQETQYF. CDR3 DNA sequence: TGTGCCACCAGTACCAATGGCGGGGGCCTCCAAGAGACCCAGTACTTC.

This clonotype was observed a handful of times. The chain couples TRBV29-1 to TRBJ2-1; tentatively, D is TRBD2 (5 bases). V was clipped by 5 bases and J by 6 bases, with 20 bases between them. The CDR3 has 15 amino acids. Germline V gene lookup returns CDR1 SQVTM and CDR2 ANQGSEA. The CDR3 DNA is TGCAGCGTTAATAGACGGTGGGAGATAAGCAATGAGCAGTTCTTC. It translates to CSVNRRWEISNEQFF.

This clonotype was recorded a few times. The rearrangement joins TRBV18 to TRBJ1-1; 7 bases are a match to TRBD1. Germline V gene data show CDR1 as KGHSH and CDR2 as LQKENI. CDR3 size: 18 residues. J was trimmed by 3 bases and V by 3 bases; bases with no gene match: 16. The CDR3: CASSPRILDRVYDTEAFF. The CDR3 bases are TGTGCCAGCTCACCTCGAATACTTGACAGGGTTTATGACACTGAAGCTTTCTTT.

This clonotype has at least ten counts. The chain uses TRBV7-2 and TRBJ2-2; D is uncertain. Germline V CDR1 and CDR2: SGHTA, FQGNSA. With 7 bases removed from V and 0 bases from J, the gap between germline ends came to 15 bases. This CDR3 region has 16 residues. This CDR3 reads CASNLRGAANTGELFF. CDR3 DNA: TGTGCCAGCAACCTACGTGGAGCCGCGAACACCGGGGAGCTGTTTTTT.